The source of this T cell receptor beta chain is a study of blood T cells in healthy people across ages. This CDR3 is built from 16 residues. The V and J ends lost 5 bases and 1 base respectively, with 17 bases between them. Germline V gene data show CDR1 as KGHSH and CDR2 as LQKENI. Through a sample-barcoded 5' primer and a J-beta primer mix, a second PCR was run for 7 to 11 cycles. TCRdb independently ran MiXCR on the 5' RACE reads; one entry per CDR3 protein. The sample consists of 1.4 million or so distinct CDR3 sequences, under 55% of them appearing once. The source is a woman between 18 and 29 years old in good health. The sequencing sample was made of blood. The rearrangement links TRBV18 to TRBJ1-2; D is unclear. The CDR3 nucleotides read TGTGCCAGCTCATTCACGGGCATCGGGATTAACTATGGCTACACCTTC. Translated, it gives CASSFTGIGINYGYTF.